This TCR beta chain was identified in a study of TIL therapy for anti-PD-1-resistant metastatic lung cancer. On the study more broadly: Median tumor mutation burden was 1.5 mutations per megabase.

Sequencing used immunoSEQ v3. Libraries were sequenced to 2 million to 2.5 million read pairs (survey) or roughly 4.5-6.5 million (deep). The data were produced by immunoSEQ multiplex PCR, yet TCRdb's version contains in-frame clones alone and is incomplete. The sample shows 25,000 to 30,000 clones, roughly 63% of them seen only once. Germline CDR1 SGHVS, CDR2 FQNEAQ. The CDR3 is 13 amino acids. The V end lost 0 bases, the J end lost 7 bases, and 7 bases lay between the germline ends. Specified time point: pre-treatment sample, taken before nivolumab and TIL therapy. Tumor tissue came from excised metastases, mostly pleural nodules or supraclavicular lymph nodes.

The rearrangement joins TRBV7-8 to TRBJ1-5, with D uncertain. This TCR was recovered from a woman between 25 and 85 years old with non-small cell lung cancer. The specimen was tumor tissue, collected at baseline. The CDR3 DNA follows: TGTGCCAGCAGCTTAGCATGGACGCAGCCCCAGCATTTT. Translation: CASSLAWTQPQHF.